This TCR beta chain appears in the sequencing data of a study of blood T cells in healthy people across ages. General study findings and limits: Strong correlation was found linking TCR beta diversity to naive T cell percentage.

It was with a sample-barcoded 5' primer and a J-beta primer mix that a second PCR of roughly 7 to 12 cycles was run. Each cDNA molecule received a tag from a template-switch adaptor that had 12 random nucleotides. TCRdb reprocessed the 5' RACE reads with MiXCR, giving one entry per CDR3 protein. The sample includes some 1.4 million distinct CDR3 sequences, approximately 40% of them seen just once. Germline loops: CDR1 MNHNS, CDR2 SASEGT. CDR3 length: 16 residues. With respect to this clonotype: Its specificity is unknown. Sequence at one end of the junction differs from germline and may be a read error.

The receptor comes from a woman under 30 in good health. This rearrangement joins TRBV6-1 to TRBJ2-1; 7 bases map to TRBD1. Sequenced input: blood. The CDR3 loop is CVSRSGTEIANNEQFF. The DNA of the CDR3 is TGTGTCAGCAGGTCCGGGACAGAAATCGCAAACAATGAGCAGTTCTTC.